The 16 T cell receptor beta chains given below trace back to one sample, sequenced in a study of somatic mutations in cytotoxic T cells in rheumatoid arthritis. TCRdb's table, derived via immunoSEQ multiplex PCR, lists solely in-frame clones and lacks some. Of roughly 30,000 clones in the sample, more than 85% were seen once. Material for sequencing was CD8+ T cells sorted from blood. The receptor source for this set is an adult with rheumatoid arthritis.

CDR3 sequence reads: CASSLLGQAVRARSGNTIYF. CDR3 sequence (DNA): TGTGCCAGCAGTTTATTGGGTCAAGCGGTACGAGCCCGCTCTGGAAACACCATATATTTT. The V and J genes are TRBV28 and TRBJ1-3; D ambiguous. The length of the CDR3 is 20 residues. CDR1 MDHEN and CDR2 SYDVKM come from the germline V gene. V gave up 1 base and J gave up 0 bases, with 22 bases separating them.

Here the CDR3 reads CASSVPGGWTGRSTDTQYF. DNA of the CDR3: TGCGCCAGCAGCGTGCCCGGGGGATGGACAGGAAGAAGCACAGATACGCAGTATTTT. This chain links TRBV5-1 with TRBJ2-3, with D possibly matching TRBD1 (7 bases). V gave up 4 bases and J gave up 0 bases, with 24 bases separating them. The CDR3 length is 19 residues. The V gene's germline CDR1 is SGHRS and CDR2 YFSETQ.

This clone is a singleton in its sample. V is TRBV7-9 and J is TRBJ1-5; no clear D gene. Germline V gives CDR1 SEHNR, CDR2 FQNEAQ (reference sequence). V shed 5 bases and J shed 11 bases, with 19 bases lying between them. This CDR3 is 14 amino acids long. Here the CDR3 reads CASSPSFDSLTQHF. In nucleotides, the CDR3 is TGTGCCAGCAGCCCATCGTTTGATAGTTTAACCCAGCATTTT.

This chain links TRBV6-5 with TRBJ1-1, with a weak D call TRBD1 (6 bases). CDR3 length: 13 residues. Trimming pared 2 bases from V and 10 bases from J, leaving 14 bases between. Germline V gives CDR1 MNHEY, CDR2 SVGAGI. DNA for the CDR3: TGTGCCAGCAGTTACGGCGCGGGGGCGGTAGCTTTCTTT. It yields the protein CASSYGAGAVAFF.

The V gene is TRBV19, the J gene TRBJ1-1, with D uncertain. The CDR3 consists of 16 residues. V dropped 6 bases and J dropped 0 bases, with 17 bases sitting between them. Germline CDR1 LNHDA, CDR2 SQIVND (reference sequence). The CDR3 DNA reads TGTGCCAGTAGCGTAGGAGGCGGACTCTTGAACACTGAAGCTTTCTTT. This sequence encodes CASSVGGGLLNTEAFF. The entire variable domain, with the rest obtained from reference TRBV19 and TRBJ1-1, is as follows: DGGITQSPKYLFRKEGQNVTLSCEQNLNHDAMYWYRQDPGQGLRLIYYSQIVNDFQKGDIAEGYSVSREKKESFPLTVTSAQKNPTAFYLCASSVGGGLLNTEAFFGQGTRLTVV.

This clone showed up just once. The CDR3 DNA reads as TGTGCCAGCAGCTTAGAAGCTGAAGCTTTCTTT. Translating gives CASSLEAEAFF. The chain carries TRBV11-2 and TRBJ1-1, with D hard to call. This CDR3 region has 11 residues. CDR1 and CDR2 from the germline V gene are SGHAT and FQNNGV. The V gene lost 0 bases and the J gene lost 6 bases, with 2 bases spanning the gap.

This clone was seen once. The chain is built from TRBV6-1 and TRBJ2-1; 7 bases are shared with TRBD2. Trimming removed 4 bases from V and 7 bases from J; junction bases left unmatched: 7. Germline-derived CDR1 and CDR2 are MNHNS and SASEGT. The CDR3 consists of 14 residues. CDR3 DNA: TGTGCCAGCAGTGTGGTCGGGGGGTTTAATGAGCAGTTCTTC. Protein sequence: CASSVVGGFNEQFF.

This rearrangement joins TRBV10-2 to TRBJ2-7; maybe TRBD1 (5 bases). Germline V gene data show CDR1 as WSHSY and CDR2 as SAAADI. The CDR3 is 16 residues long. V was pared by 6 bases and J by 0 bases, with 18 bases between. This CDR3 reads CASSVPQGPSSYEQYF. The CDR3 nucleotides are TGCGCCAGCAGCGTACCCCAGGGTCCCAGCTCCTACGAGCAGTACTTC.

This clone came up once. In nucleotides, the CDR3 is TGTGCCAGCAGCCCGTGGACAGCCCGAACTAGCACAGATACGCAGTATTTT. This sequence encodes CASSPWTARTSTDTQYF. V is TRBV4-2 and J is TRBJ2-3; TRBD1 might be the D (6 bases). This CDR3 is 17 amino acids long. CDR1 is LGHNA, CDR2 YNFKEQ, per germline. V lost 4 bases and J 0 bases, leaving 17 bases between the germline ends.

The V call is TRBV6-6, the J call TRBJ1-1; 9 bases agree with TRBD1. The CDR3 consists of 14 residues. In germline, CDR1 is MNHNY, CDR2 SVGAGI (reference sequence). V lost 5 bases and J lost 4; bases outside the gene matches: 5. The CDR3 DNA sequence: TGTGCCAGCAGTACGGGACAGGGCAGCACTGAAGCTTTCTTT. Protein product: CASSTGQGSTEAFF.

V gene TRBV7-2 combines with J gene TRBJ2-7; TRBD1 is a possible D gene (5 bases). Germline CDR1 is SGHTA and CDR2 is FQGNSA. Trimming took 3 bases from V and 4 from J, leaving 10 bases between them. CDR3 length: 13 residues. The CDR3 is CASSFAGYYEQYF. The CDR3, as DNA: TGTGCCAGCAGCTTCGCAGGGTATTACGAGCAGTACTTC. Based on the CDR3 plus reference TRBV7-2 and TRBJ2-7, the full variable domain is GAGVSQSPSNKVTEKGKDVELRCDPISGHTALYWYRQSLGQGLEFLIYFQGNSAPDKSGLPSDRFSAERTGGSVSTLTIQRTQQEDSAVYLCASSFAGYYEQYFGPGTRLTVT.

V is TRBV7-8 and J is TRBJ2-5; possible D gene TRBD1, 5 bases. The CDR3 consists of 13 residues. Germline V gives CDR1 SGHVS, CDR2 FQNEAQ. The ends were cut back, 8 bases at V and 5 bases at J, with 15 bases in the middle. The CDR3 is CASSNPRDETQYF. CDR3 nucleotides: TGTGCCAGCTCAAACCCCAGGGATGAGACCCAGTACTTC.

The chain joins TRBV9 to TRBJ2-6; D ambiguous. Trimming cost V 4 bases and J 2 bases, with 13 bases left between them. The CDR3 length is 16 residues. Germline V gene data show CDR1 as SGDLS and CDR2 as YYNGEE. This CDR3 reads CASSFPTATGANVLTF. For the CDR3, the DNA is TGTGCCAGCAGCTTTCCTACAGCAACTGGGGCCAACGTCCTGACTTTC.

This chain uses TRBV11-2 with TRBJ2-1; tentatively, D is TRBD1 or TRBD2 (5 bases each). Looked up from germline, CDR1 is SGHAT and CDR2 is FQNNGV. CDR3 length equals 16 residues. Trimming stripped 3 bases from V and 0 bases from J, with 12 bases between. CDR3 sequence reads: CASSFRGGRSYNEQFF. The CDR3 DNA follows: TGTGCCAGCAGCTTTCGGGGCGGGCGCTCCTACAATGAGCAGTTCTTC.

The chain joins TRBV7-8 to TRBJ2-7; 8 bases fit TRBD2. This CDR3 region has 16 residues. Germline V CDR1 and CDR2: SGHVS, FQNEAQ. V shed 0 bases, J shed 6 bases, and the junction held 10 bases outside the gene matches. CDR3 amino acids: CASSLAPRGAAVEQYF. Written as DNA, the CDR3 is TGTGCCAGCAGCTTAGCCCCGCGGGGGGCCGCTGTCGAGCAGTACTTC.

V usage is TRBV7-9 and J usage is TRBJ2-3; D possibly uses TRBD1 or TRBD2 (5 bases each). CDR3 size: 15 residues. Germline V CDR1 and CDR2: SEHNR, FQNEAQ (reference sequence). Trimming removed 6 bases at V and 3 bases at J, with 16 bases between. The CDR3 nucleotides are TGTGCCAGCAGAGAAGGGACGGAAAATACAGATACGCAGTATTTT. This gives the protein CASREGTENTDTQYF.